Listed here are 9 T cell receptor beta chains from one sample, sequenced in a study of PD-L1 blockade in urothelial cancer. Stated time point: peripheral blood 6 weeks after treatment start. Libraries were prepared by immunoSEQ multiplex PCR; TCRdb keeps only in-frame clonotypes and omits some of them. The sample has tens of thousands of clones; approximately 83% are singletons. Sequences were derived from PBMCs, sampled around atezolizumab (anti-PD-L1) treatment. The receptors originated from a man aged 60 to 69 with urothelial cancer.

The table lists this clone with a count of one. The chain links TRBV11-3 to TRBJ1-2, with 9 bases aligning to TRBD1. The germline V gene encodes CDR1 SGHNT and CDR2 YENEEA. The CDR3 is 14 amino acids. The V gene end was trimmed by 5 bases and the J gene end by 8 bases; junction bases not matched to a gene: 9. CDR3 residues: CASSPDRGEGGYTF. CDR3 DNA sequence: TGTGCCAGCAGCCCGGACAGGGGAGAAGGCGGCTACACCTTC. Supplemented by reference TRBV11-3 and TRBJ1-2, the full variable domain reads EAGVVQSPRYKIIEKKQPVAFWCNPISGHNTLYWYLQNLGQGPELLIRYENEEAVDDSQLPKDRFSAERLKGVDSTLKIQPAELGDSAVYLCASSPDRGEGGYTFGSGTRLTVV.

The chain carries TRBV9 and TRBJ2-2, with D unclear. The germline V gene has CDR1 SGDLS and CDR2 YYNGEE. V dropped 3 bases and J dropped 4 bases, with 7 bases sitting between them. The CDR3 loop spans 13 amino acids. The DNA for the CDR3 is TGTGCCAGCAGCGCCAGATTCACCGGGGAGCTGTTTTTT. It encodes CASSARFTGELFF.

This rearrangement joins TRBV19 to TRBJ2-5, with a tentative D call TRBD1 (6 bases). Trimming pared 7 bases from V and 2 bases from J, leaving 20 bases between. The CDR3 loop spans 16 amino acids. Per the germline V gene, CDR1 is LNHDA and CDR2 is SQIVND (reference sequence). CDR3 coding DNA: TGTGCCAGTAACCCGACGGGGACATTGAAACAAGAGACCCAGTACTTC. This codes for CASNPTGTLKQETQYF.

V is TRBV6-6 and J is TRBJ1-1; 7 bases line up with TRBD1. Trimming cost V 2 bases and J 4 bases; bases outside gene matches: 7. This CDR3 region has 15 residues. The V gene's germline CDR1 is MNHNY and CDR2 SVGAGI (reference sequence). The CDR3, as DNA: TGTGCCAGCAGTTACGTTACAGGGGTGACCACTGAAGCTTTCTTT. Its translation is CASSYVTGVTTEAFF.

The chain carries TRBV5-6 and TRBJ2-1; TRBD2 matches 8 bases. Germline assignment: CDR1 SGHDT and CDR2 YYEEEE. Trimming cost V 1 base and J 1 base; bases outside gene matches: 4. The CDR3 sequence is 16 residues long. Here the CDR3 DNA reads TGTGCCAGCAGCTTGCGGCGGGGGGTTTCCTACAATGAGCAGTTCTTC. This sequence encodes CASSLRRGVSYNEQFF.

This clone is a singleton in its sample. J is TRBJ2-3 and V is TRBV7-3; D is unclear. Germline V lookup: CDR1 SGHTA, CDR2 FQGTGA. CDR3 length equals 13 residues. V was clipped by 0 bases and J by 5 bases, with 6 bases between them. The CDR3 DNA reads TGTGCCAGCAGCTTAACCCCAGAAGATACGCAGTATTTT. Residues: CASSLTPEDTQYF.

The chain combines TRBV19 with TRBJ1-3; 9 positions match TRBD1. This CDR3 is 16 amino acids long. The V segment lost 6 bases and the J segment 1 base; nucleotides outside the gene matches: 7. From germline, CDR1 is LNHDA and CDR2 SQIVND (reference sequence). CDR3: CASRPPGQGSGNTIYF. DNA for the CDR3: TGTGCCAGTAGACCTCCGGGACAGGGATCTGGAAACACCATATATTTT.

The V gene is TRBV7-6, the J gene TRBJ1-4; unclear D gene. Germline V gives CDR1 SGHVS, CDR2 FNYEAQ. With 5 bases removed from V and 0 bases from J, the gap between germline ends came to 10 bases. The CDR3 is 15 amino acids. CDR3 region: CASSLQAATNEKLFF. The CDR3 DNA is TGTGCCAGCAGCCTGCAGGCAGCAACTAATGAAAAACTGTTTTTT.

The chain uses TRBV27 and TRBJ1-1; tentative D call: TRBD1 (6 bases). CDR3 size: 12 residues. V lost 5 bases to trimming and J lost 13 bases, with 17 bases between them. Germline V gene sequence: CDR1 MNHEY, CDR2 SMNVEV (reference sequence). CDR3 coding DNA: TGTGCCAGCAGTCCAAGGTTTGGGGGCGTTTTCTTT. Residues: CASSPRFGGVFF.